This TCR beta chain derives from a study of spatial heterogeneity in lung cancer (dated by TCRdb to about 2019). Some background on the complete study: More beta-chain than alpha-chain transcripts were consistently detected, likely reflecting higher beta-chain transcript abundance. TCR transcript counts in tumor regions correlated strongly with a T cell transcriptional module score from matched bulk RNA-seq. In the raw uncorrected reads, each unique combination of TCR and UMI appeared on average more than ten times. The study quantitatively compared TCR alpha and beta repertoires across multiple tumor regions, matched nontumor lung and blood in non-small cell lung cancer. Nonsynonymous mutation counts, determined by whole-exome sequencing of tumor tissue, were related to TCR repertoire features. At surgery, both alpha and beta chains were TCR-sequenced in 220 tumor regions, approximately 64 matched nontumor lung samples and around 50 PBMC samples.

Reading the label with the study, this specimen's time point is: sample taken at primary tumor resection. The donors were fewer than 90 patients from the lung TRACERx cohort who had early-stage, untreated non-small cell lung cancer. Without any cell sorting, TCR sequencing was performed on whole RNA extracted either from tumor and nontumor lung tissue or from cryopreserved PBMC samples. Only patients for whom sufficient RNA was available from at least two tumor regions were selected for TCR sequencing. Before selection, tumor and adjacent nontumor lung specimens were reviewed by a lung pathologist. The library relied on 5' RACE. Sequencing relied on a NextSeq 500. The TCR library protocol attached a unique molecular identifier to each TCR cDNA molecule to allow correction of PCR and sequencing errors. Per the source publication's procedure: TCR identification, UMI-based error correction and CDR3 extraction were all carried out with Decombinator tools. TCRs above a frequency of 2 per 1,000, corresponding to the top 1% of the tumor frequency distribution, were defined as expanded. Expanded tumor TCRs statistically deemed absent (corrected P<0.05) from at least one tumor region were classed as regional, and all other expanded tumor TCRs were classed as ubiquitous. Renyi diversity was calculated using the R vegan package after each repertoire was subsampled 100 times to 5,000 TCRs. To build CDR3 similarity networks, amino acid triplet string-kernel similarity was used, and CDR3s were connected when their pairwise similarity was above 0.82. TCRdb cleaned the public reads at Q25 with fastp, built clones with MiXCR and kept in-frame beta chains. Every entry covers one CDR3 protein and lists the most common genes and DNA from its rows. TCRdb assigned the V and J calls; the authors' analysis was not used. The sample data list under 20,000 distinct CDR3 sequences, and 4.5% to 7% of these were observed just once. The top ten constitute about 9.4% of the sample.

The table lists this clonotype with many counts. Which antigen it targets is not known. Base qualities are missing; no much larger clone stands one base away. The V and J ends are trimmed by 4 bases and 6 bases, leaving 10 bases between them. Taken from cysteine to phenylalanine, the CDR3 has 13 residues. The sequence is cut down to CDR3 DNA, 39 bases in frame from base 1. From a lookup of the germline V gene, CDR1 and CDR2 are MNHEY and SVGAGI. Points the paper makes about the study in general: The number of expanded intratumoral alpha and beta TCRs correlated with the tumor nonsynonymous mutation count. Counts of ubiquitous and regional expanded TCRs correlated with counts of ubiquitous and regional nonsynonymous mutations, respectively. Additional single-cell paired TCR alpha and beta sequencing was considered necessary to confirm, at a functional level, the hypothesis that regional TCRs recognize regional mutations. TCR-seq coverage of tumor T cells was estimated at only around 7% for alpha chains and around 14% for beta chains.

The sequencing used lung tumor tissue, collected at surgery. The receptor chain draws on TRBV6-5 and TRBJ1-5; 5 matching bases give a weak D call of TRBD1. The origin of this receptor is a female donor with early-stage non-small cell lung cancer. The CDR3: CASSSQGGQPQHF. The DNA is as follows: TGTGCCAGCAGTTCCCAGGGCGGTCAGCCCCAGCATTTT.